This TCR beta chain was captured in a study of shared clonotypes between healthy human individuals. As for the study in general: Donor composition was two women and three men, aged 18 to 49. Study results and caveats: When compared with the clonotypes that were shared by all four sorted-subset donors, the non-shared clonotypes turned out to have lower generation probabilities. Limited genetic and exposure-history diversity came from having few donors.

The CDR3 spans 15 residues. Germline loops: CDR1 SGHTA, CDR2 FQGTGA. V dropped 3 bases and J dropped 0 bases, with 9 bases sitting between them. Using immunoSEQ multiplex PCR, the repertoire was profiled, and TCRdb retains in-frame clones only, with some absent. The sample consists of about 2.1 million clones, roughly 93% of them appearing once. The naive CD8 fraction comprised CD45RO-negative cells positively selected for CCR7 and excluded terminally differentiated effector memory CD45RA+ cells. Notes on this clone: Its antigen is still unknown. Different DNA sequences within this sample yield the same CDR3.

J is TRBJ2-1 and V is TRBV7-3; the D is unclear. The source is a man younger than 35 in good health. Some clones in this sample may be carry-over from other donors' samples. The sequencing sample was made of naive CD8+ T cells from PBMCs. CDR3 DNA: TGTGCCAGCAGCTTGGTGGGAAGCTCCTACAATGAGCAGTTCTTC. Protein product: CASSLVGSSYNEQFF.